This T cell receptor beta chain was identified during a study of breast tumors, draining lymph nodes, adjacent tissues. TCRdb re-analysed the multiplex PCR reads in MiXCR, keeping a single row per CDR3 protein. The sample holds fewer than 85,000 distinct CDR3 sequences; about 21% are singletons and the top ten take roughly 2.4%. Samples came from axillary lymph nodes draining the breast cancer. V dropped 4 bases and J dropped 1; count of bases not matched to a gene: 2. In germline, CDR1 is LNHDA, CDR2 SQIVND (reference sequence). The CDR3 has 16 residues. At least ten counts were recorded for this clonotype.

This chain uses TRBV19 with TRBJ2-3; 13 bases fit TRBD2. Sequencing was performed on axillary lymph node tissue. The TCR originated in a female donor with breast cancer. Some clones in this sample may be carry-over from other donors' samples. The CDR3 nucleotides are TGTGCCAGTAGTAAGGGACTAGCGGGGCGCACAGATACGCAGTATTTT. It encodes CASSKGLAGRTDTQYF.